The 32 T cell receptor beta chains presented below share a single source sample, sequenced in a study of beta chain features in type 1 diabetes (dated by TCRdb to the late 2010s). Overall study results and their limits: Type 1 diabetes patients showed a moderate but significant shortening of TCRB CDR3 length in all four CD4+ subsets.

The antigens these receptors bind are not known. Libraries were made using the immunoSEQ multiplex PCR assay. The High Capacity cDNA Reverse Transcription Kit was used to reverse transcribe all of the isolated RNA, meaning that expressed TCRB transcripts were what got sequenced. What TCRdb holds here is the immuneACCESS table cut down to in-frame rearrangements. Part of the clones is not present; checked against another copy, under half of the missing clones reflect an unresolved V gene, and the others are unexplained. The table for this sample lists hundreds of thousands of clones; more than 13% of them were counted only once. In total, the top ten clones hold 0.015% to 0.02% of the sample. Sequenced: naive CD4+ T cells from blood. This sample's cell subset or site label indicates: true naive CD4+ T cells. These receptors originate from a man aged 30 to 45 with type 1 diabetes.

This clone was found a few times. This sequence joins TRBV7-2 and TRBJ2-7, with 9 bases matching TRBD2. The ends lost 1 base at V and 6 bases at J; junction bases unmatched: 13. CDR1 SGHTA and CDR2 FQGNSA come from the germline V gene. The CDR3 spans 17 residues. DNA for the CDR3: TGTGCCAGCAGCTTAGGTCATACTAGCGGGCGACGAGGCGAGCAGTACTTC. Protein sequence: CASSLGHTSGRRGEQYF.

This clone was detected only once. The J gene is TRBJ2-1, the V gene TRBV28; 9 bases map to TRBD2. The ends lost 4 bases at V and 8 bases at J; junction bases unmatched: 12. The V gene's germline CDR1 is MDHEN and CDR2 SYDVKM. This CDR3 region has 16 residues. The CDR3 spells CASSSPGLAGTYEQFF. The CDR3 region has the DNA TGTGCCAGCAGTTCCCCCGGGCTAGCGGGAACTTATGAGCAGTTCTTC.

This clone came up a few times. DNA for the CDR3: TGTGCCAGCAGCTTGTCAGGGGGCAACTATGGCTACACCTTC. Its protein is CASSLSGGNYGYTF. The V and J genes are TRBV5-4 and TRBJ1-2; the match to TRBD1 covers 8 bases. This CDR3 has 14 amino acids. Germline CDR1 reads SGHNT; CDR2 reads YYREEE (reference sequence). Trimming cost V 1 base and J 2 bases; bases outside gene matches: 1.

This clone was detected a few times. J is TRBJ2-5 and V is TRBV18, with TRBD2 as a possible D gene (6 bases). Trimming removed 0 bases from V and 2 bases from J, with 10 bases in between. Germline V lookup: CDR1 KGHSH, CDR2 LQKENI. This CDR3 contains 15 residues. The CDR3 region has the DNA TGTGCCAGCTCACCACCCTGGGGGGATCAAGAGACCCAGTACTTC. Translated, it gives CASSPPWGDQETQYF.

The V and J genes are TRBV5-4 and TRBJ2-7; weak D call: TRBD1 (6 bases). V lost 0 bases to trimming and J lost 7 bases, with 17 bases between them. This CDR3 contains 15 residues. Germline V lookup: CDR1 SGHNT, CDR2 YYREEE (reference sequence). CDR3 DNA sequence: TGTGCCAGCAGCTTGGGTCCAGGGGATCGTAAAGAGCAGTACTTC. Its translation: CASSLGPGDRKEQYF.

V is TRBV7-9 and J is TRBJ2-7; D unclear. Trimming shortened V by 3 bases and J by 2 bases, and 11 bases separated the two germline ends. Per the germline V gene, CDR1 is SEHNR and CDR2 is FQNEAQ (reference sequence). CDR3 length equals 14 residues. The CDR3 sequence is CASSFTAITYEQYF. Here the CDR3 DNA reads TGTGCCAGCAGCTTTACAGCAATTACCTACGAGCAGTACTTC.

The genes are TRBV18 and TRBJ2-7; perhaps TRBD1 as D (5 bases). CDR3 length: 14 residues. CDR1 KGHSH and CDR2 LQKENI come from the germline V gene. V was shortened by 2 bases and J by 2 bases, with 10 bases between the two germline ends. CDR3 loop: CASSPSRATYEQYF. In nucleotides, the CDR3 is TGTGCCAGCTCACCAAGCAGGGCCACCTACGAGCAGTACTTC.

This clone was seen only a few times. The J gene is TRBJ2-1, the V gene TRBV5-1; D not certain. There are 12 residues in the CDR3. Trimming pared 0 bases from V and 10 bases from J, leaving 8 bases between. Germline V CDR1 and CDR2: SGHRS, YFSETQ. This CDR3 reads CASSLAKREQFF. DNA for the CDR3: TGCGCCAGCAGCTTGGCTAAAAGAGAGCAGTTCTTC.

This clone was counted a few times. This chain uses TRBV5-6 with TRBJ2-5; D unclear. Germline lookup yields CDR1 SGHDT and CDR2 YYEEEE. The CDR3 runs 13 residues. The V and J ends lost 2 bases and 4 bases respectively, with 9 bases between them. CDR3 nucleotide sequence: TGTGCCAGCAGCTTAGTCGGGTTAGAGACCCAGTACTTC. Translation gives CASSLVGLETQYF. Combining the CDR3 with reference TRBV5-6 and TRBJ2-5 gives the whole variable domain DAGVTQSPTHLIKTRGQQVTLRCSPKSGHDTVSWYQQALGQGPQFIFQYYEEEERQRGNFPDRFSGHQFPNYSSELNVNALLLGDSALYLCASSLVGLETQYFGPGTRLLVL.

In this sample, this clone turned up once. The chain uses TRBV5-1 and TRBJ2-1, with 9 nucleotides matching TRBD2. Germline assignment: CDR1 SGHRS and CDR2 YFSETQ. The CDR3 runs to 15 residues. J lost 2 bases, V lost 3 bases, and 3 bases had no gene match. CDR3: CASSYSGGPYNEQFF. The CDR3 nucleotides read TGCGCCAGCAGCTATAGCGGGGGTCCCTACAATGAGCAGTTCTTC.

As DNA, the CDR3 is TGTGCCAGCAGTTTACGGAAGACAGGGGTTGTAGGCAATCAGCCCCAGCATTTT. Protein product: CASSLRKTGVVGNQPQHF. The chain is built from TRBV27 and TRBJ1-5; 8 bases match TRBD1. Per the germline V gene, CDR1 is MNHEY and CDR2 is SMNVEV (reference sequence). The J segment lost 2 bases and the V segment lost 2 bases, leaving 11 bases of the junction unmatched. The CDR3 has 18 residues.

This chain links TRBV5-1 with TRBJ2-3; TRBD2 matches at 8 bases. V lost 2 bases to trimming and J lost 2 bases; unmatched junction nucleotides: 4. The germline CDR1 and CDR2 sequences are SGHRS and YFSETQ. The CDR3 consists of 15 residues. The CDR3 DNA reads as TGCGCCAGCAGCTTTCGAGCGGGAGTCACAGATACGCAGTATTTT. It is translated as CASSFRAGVTDTQYF.

CDR3 in DNA: TGTGCCTGGAGTGTAACGTCAGGGGTGACTGAAGCTTTCTTT. Amino acid sequence: CAWSVTSGVTEAFF. The V call is TRBV30, the J call TRBJ1-1; D may be TRBD1 (6 bases). Per the germline V gene, CDR1 is GTSNPN and CDR2 is SVGIG (reference sequence). The CDR3 runs to 14 residues. Trimming stripped 0 bases from V and 5 bases from J, with 13 bases between.

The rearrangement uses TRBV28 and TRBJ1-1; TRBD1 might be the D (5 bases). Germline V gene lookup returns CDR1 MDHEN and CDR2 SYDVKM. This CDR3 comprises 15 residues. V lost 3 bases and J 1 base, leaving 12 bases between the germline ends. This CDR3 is CASSFLTTANTEAFF. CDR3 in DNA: TGTGCCAGCAGTTTCCTAACGACAGCGAACACTGAAGCTTTCTTT.

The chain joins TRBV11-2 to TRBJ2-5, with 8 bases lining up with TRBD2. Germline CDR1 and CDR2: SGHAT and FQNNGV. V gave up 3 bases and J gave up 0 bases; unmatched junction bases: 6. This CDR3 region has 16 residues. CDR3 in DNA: TGTGCCAGCAGCTTTGCGGCGGGAGGTCACCAAGAGACCCAGTACTTC. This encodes CASSFAAGGHQETQYF.

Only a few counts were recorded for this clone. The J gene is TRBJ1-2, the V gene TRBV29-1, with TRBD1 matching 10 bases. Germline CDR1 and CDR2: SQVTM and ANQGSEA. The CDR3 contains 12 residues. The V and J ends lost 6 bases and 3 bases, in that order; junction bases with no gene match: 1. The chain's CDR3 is CSVTGGYYGYTF. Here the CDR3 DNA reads TGCAGCGTGACAGGGGGCTACTATGGCTACACCTTC.

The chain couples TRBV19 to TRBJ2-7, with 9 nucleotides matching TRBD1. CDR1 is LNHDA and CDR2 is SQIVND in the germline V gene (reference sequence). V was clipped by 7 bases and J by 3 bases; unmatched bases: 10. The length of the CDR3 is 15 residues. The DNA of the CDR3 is TGTGCCAGTAATGTTGCGGGACAGGGTATCTACGAGCAGTACTTC. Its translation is CASNVAGQGIYEQYF.

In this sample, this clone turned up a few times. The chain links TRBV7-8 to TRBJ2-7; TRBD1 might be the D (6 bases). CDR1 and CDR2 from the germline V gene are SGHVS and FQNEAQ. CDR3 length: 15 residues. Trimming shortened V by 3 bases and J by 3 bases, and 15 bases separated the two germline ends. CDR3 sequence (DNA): TGTGCCAGCAGCTTTAGTCGGGACACCAACTACGAGCAGTACTTC. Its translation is CASSFSRDTNYEQYF.

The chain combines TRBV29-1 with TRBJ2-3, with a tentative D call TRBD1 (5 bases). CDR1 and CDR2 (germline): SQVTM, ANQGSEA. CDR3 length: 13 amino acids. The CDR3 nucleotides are TGCAGTGTCTGGTTGACAGACACAGATACGCAGTATTTT. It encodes CSVWLTDTDTQYF.

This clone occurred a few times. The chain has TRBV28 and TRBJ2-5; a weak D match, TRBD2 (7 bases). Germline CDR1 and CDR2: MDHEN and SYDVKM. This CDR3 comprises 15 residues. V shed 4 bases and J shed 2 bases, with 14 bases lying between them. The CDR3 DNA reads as TGTGCCAGCAGTTGGGGAAGGGGGGGTCAAGAGACCCAGTACTTC. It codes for CASSWGRGGQETQYF.

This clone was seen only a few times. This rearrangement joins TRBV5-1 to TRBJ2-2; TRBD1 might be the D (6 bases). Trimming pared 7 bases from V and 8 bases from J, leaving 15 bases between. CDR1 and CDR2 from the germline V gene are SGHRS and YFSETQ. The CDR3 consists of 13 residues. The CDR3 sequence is CASRTVASGELFF. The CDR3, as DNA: TGCGCCAGCCGGACAGTGGCCAGTGGGGAGCTGTTTTTT. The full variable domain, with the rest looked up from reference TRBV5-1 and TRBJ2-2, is KAGVTQTPRYLIKTRGQQVTLSCSPISGHRSVSWYQQTPGQGLQFLFEYFSETQRNKGNFPGRFSGRQFSNSRSEMNVSTLELGDSALYLCASRTVASGELFFGEGSRLTVL.

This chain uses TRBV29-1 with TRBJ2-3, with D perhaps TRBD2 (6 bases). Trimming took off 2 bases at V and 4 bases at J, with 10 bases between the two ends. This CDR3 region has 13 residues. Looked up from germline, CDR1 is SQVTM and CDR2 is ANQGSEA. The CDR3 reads CSVEYPGADTQYF. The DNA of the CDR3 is TGCAGCGTTGAATACCCGGGGGCAGATACGCAGTATTTT.

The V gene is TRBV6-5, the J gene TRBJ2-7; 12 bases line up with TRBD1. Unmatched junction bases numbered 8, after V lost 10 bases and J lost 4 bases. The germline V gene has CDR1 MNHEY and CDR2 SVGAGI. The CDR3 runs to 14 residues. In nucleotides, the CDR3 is TGTGCCACCTCCCGGGACAGGGGGCCTTACGAGCAGTACTTC. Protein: CATSRDRGPYEQYF.

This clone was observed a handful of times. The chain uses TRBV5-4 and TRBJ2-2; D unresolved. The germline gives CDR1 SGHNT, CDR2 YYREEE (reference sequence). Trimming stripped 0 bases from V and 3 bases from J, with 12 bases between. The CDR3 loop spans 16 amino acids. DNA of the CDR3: TGTGCCAGCAGCTTGGGACGGAGCCCGGACACCGGGGAGCTGTTTTTT. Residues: CASSLGRSPDTGELFF.

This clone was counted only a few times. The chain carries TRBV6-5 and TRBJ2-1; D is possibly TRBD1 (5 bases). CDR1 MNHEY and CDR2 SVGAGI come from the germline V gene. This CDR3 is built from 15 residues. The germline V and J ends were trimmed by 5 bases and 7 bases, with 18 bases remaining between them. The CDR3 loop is CASSIGELRRNEQFF. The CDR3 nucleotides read TGTGCCAGCAGTATAGGGGAACTCCGACGGAATGAGCAGTTCTTC.

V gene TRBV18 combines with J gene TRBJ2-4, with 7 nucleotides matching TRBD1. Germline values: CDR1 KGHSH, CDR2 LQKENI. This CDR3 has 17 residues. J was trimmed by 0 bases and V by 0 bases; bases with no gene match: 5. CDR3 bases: TGTGCCAGCTCACCACCCGGGACAGACCTAGCCAAAAACATTCAGTACTTC. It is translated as CASSPPGTDLAKNIQYF.

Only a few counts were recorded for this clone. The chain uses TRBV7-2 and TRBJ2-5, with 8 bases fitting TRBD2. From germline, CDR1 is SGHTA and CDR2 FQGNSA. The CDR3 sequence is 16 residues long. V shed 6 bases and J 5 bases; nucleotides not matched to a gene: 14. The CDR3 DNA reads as TGTGCCAGCAGGGGTCCTTGGAGCGGGGGAGTGGAGACCCAGTACTTC. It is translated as CASRGPWSGGVETQYF.

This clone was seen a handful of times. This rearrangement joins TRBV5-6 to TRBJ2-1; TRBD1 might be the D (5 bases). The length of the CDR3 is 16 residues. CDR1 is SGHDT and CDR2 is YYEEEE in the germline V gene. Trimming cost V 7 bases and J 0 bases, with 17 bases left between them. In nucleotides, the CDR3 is TGTGCCAGCCGAAACGGACACTCGAGCTCCTACAATGAGCAGTTCTTC. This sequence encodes CASRNGHSSSYNEQFF.

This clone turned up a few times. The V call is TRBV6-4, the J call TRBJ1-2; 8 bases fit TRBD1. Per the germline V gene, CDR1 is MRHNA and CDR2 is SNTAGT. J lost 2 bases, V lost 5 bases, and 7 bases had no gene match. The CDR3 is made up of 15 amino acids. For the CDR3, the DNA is TGTGCCAGCAGTTGGGGACAGGCTGGAAACTATGGCTACACCTTC. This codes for CASSWGQAGNYGYTF.

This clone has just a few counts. The CDR3 reads CASSGGTGVNEQYF. For the CDR3, the DNA is TGTGCCAGCAGTGGAGGGACAGGGGTGAACGAGCAGTACTTC. This chain uses TRBV2 with TRBJ2-7; 10 bases fit TRBD1. In germline, CDR1 is SNHLY, CDR2 FYNNEI. This CDR3 has 14 amino acids. Trimming cost V 4 bases and J 5 bases; bases outside gene matches: 5. The full variable domain, its missing parts supplied by reference TRBV2 and TRBJ2-7, is EPEVTQTPSHQVTQMGQEVILRCVPISNHLYFYWYRQILGQKVEFLVSFYNNEISEKSEIFDDQFSVERPDGSNFTLKIRSTKLEDSAMYFCASSGGTGVNEQYFGPGTRLTVT.

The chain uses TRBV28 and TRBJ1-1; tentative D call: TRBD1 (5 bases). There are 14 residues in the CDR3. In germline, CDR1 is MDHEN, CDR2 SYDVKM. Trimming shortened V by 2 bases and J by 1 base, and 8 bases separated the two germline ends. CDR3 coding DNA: TGTGCCAGCAGTTTAGGGACTCGGAACACTGAAGCTTTCTTT. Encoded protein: CASSLGTRNTEAFF.

This chain's CDR3 is CATSRDLADREHF. CDR3 DNA sequence: TGTGCCACCAGCAGAGATCTCGCCGATAGAGAGCATTTT. The genes are TRBV15 and TRBJ1-5; D call uncertain. Per germline, CDR1 LNHNV and CDR2 YYDKDF (reference sequence). There are 13 residues in the CDR3. V was cut by 0 bases and J by 14 bases, with 14 bases left in between.